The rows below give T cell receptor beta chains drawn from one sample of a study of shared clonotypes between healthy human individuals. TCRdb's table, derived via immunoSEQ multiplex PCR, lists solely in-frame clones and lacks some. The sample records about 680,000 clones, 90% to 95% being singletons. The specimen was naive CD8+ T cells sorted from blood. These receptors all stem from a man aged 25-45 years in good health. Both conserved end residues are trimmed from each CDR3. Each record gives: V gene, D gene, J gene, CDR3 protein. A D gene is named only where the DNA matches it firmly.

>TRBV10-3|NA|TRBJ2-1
AISEYSEVEQF
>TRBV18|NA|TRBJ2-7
ASSPSRDASYEQY
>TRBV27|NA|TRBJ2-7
ASSRTLANEQY
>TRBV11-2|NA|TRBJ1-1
ASSYTGTVEAF
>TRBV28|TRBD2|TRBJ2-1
ASESGKTYNEQF
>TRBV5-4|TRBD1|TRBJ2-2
ASSADRENTGELF
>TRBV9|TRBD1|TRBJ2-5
ASSAGTAMQETQY
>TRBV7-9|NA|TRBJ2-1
ASSLVTGQLHSYNEQF
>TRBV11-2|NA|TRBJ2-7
ASSLTRGYEQY
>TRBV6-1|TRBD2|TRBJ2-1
ASSEFGGDEQF
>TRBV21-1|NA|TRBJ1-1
ASSASFKRGTEAF
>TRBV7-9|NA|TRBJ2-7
ASSDSLRSYEQY
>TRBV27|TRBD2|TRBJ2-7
ASRQLAAYEQY
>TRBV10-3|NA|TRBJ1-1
AISEETGGEAF
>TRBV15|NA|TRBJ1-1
ATSSGGNTEAF
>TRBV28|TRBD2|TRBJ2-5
ASSASGTSGSDSETQY
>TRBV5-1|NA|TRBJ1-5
ASSPGDPPRQPQH
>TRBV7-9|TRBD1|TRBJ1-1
ASSLLTGVESKTEAF